The 27 T cell receptor beta chains given below trace back to one sample, sequenced in a study of identical twins. One entry per CDR3 protein results from TCRdb running MiXCR on the 5' RACE reads. The table records 200,000 to 300,000 distinct CDR3 sequences, about 10% of them present only once. Sequenced input: memory T cells sorted from blood. The receptors were sampled from a man aged 50 to 59 in good health.

This clonotype was seen many times. The chain uses TRBV7-9 and TRBJ2-1; 8 nucleotides match TRBD1. This CDR3 is built from 15 residues. V dropped 3 bases and J dropped 6; count of bases not matched to a gene: 7. Germline lookup yields CDR1 SEHNR and CDR2 FQNEAQ (reference sequence). The CDR3 sequence is CASSFRTGKGNEQFF. The CDR3, as DNA: TGTGCCAGCAGCTTTAGGACAGGGAAGGGCAATGAGCAGTTCTTC.

This clonotype was recorded many times. This chain links TRBV18 with TRBJ1-1; D may be TRBD1 (6 bases). The V and J ends lost 2 bases and 1 base respectively, with 14 bases between them. The CDR3 is 16 amino acids. Germline values: CDR1 KGHSH, CDR2 LQKENI. CDR3 amino acids: CASSPSSGGQNTEAFF. The CDR3 DNA reads as TGTGCCAGCTCACCATCCTCCGGGGGGCAGAACACTGAAGCTTTCTTT. Filled out from reference TRBV18 and TRBJ1-1, the complete variable domain reads NAGVMQNPRHLVRRRGQEARLRCSPMKGHSHVYWYRQLPEEGLKFMVYLQKENIIDESGMPKERFSAEFPKEGPSILRIQQVVRGDSAAYFCASSPSSGGQNTEAFFGQGTRLTVV.

This chain joins TRBV13 and TRBJ2-5, with 9 bases fitting TRBD1. Trimming removed 5 bases from V and 7 bases from J; junction bases left unmatched: 8. This CDR3 contains 14 residues. In germline, CDR1 is PRHDT, CDR2 FYEKMQ (reference sequence). The CDR3 DNA follows: TGTGCCAGCAGCCTACAGGGGGCAATAGGGACCCAGTACTTC. It translates to CASSLQGAIGTQYF. The full variable domain, its missing parts supplied by reference TRBV13 and TRBJ2-5, is AAGVIQSPRHLIKEKRETATLKCYPIPRHDTVYWYQQGPGQDPQFLISFYEKMQSDKGSIPDRFSAQQFSDYHSELNMSSLELGDSALYFCASSLQGAIGTQYFGPGTRLLVL.

Only a few counts were recorded for this clonotype. The genes are TRBV5-6 and TRBJ2-1; 9 nucleotides match TRBD1. Germline V gene sequence: CDR1 SGHDT, CDR2 YYEEEE. This CDR3 is built from 16 residues. J gave up 3 bases and V 3 bases, and 7 bases lay outside the gene matches. This chain's CDR3 is CASSWTDRGGYNEQFF. The DNA for the CDR3 is TGTGCCAGCAGCTGGACGGACAGGGGAGGCTACAATGAGCAGTTCTTC.

In this sample, this clonotype turned up a few times. The V gene is TRBV6-5, the J gene TRBJ1-1; D is unresolved. This CDR3 has 12 residues. CDR1 and CDR2 from the germline V gene are MNHEY and SVGAGI. The ends were cut back, 5 bases at V and 11 bases at J, with 15 bases in the middle. CDR3 region: CASSQRGESAFF. For the CDR3, the DNA is TGTGCCAGCAGTCAACGGGGAGAATCGGCTTTCTTT.

This clonotype showed up many times. The chain links TRBV6-5 to TRBJ1-1; D might be TRBD1 (5 bases). V lost 9 bases and J 0 bases, leaving 8 bases between the germline ends. CDR1 and CDR2 from the germline V gene are MNHEY and SVGAGI. CDR3 length: 12 residues. The CDR3 spells CASKTVNTEAFF. The CDR3 nucleotides are TGTGCCAGTAAGACAGTGAACACTGAAGCTTTCTTT.

This clonotype was detected ten times or more. The chain is built from TRBV20-1 and TRBJ1-5; D is possibly TRBD1 (5 bases). Deletions cut 0 bases from V and 1 base from J, with 16 bases between. Germline V gives CDR1 DFQATT, CDR2 SNEGSKA (reference sequence). The CDR3 has 17 residues. The CDR3 loop is CSARDRQLTQSNQPQHF. CDR3 DNA sequence: TGCAGTGCTAGAGATAGACAGCTCACCCAAAGCAATCAGCCCCAGCATTTT.

The table lists this clonotype with many counts. The chain combines TRBV5-1 with TRBJ1-1, with D hard to call. Trimming removed 3 bases from V and 1 base from J, with 10 bases in between. The CDR3 contains 14 residues. Germline values: CDR1 SGHRS, CDR2 YFSETQ. In nucleotides, the CDR3 is TGCGCCAGCAGCTCTGGCACAAAGAACACTGAAGCTTTCTTT. Protein sequence: CASSSGTKNTEAFF.

This clonotype was counted only a few times. The V gene is TRBV29-1, the J gene TRBJ2-3; D may be TRBD2 (9 bases). CDR3 length: 16 residues. V lost 6 bases, J lost 5 bases, and 24 bases lay in between. Germline CDR1 SQVTM, CDR2 ANQGSEA. In nucleotides, the CDR3 is TGCAGCGTCCCCGCAGGGGGCGGGAGGGCCGGAGATACGCAGTATTTT. Translated: CSVPAGGGRAGDTQYF.

This clonotype showed up just a few times. The chain has TRBV20-1 and TRBJ2-7; TRBD2 might be the D (5 bases). This CDR3 is 13 amino acids long. CDR1 DFQATT and CDR2 SNEGSKA come from the germline V gene (reference sequence). V lost 5 bases and J lost 6, with 17 bases in between. The CDR3 sequence is CSAEPLLGSEQYF. Here the CDR3 DNA reads TGCAGTGCTGAACCCTTACTAGGAAGCGAGCAGTACTTC.

The table lists this clonotype with many counts. The genes are TRBV6-2 or TRBV6-3 and TRBJ2-7, with no clear D. The CDR3 covers 11 residues. V lost 6 bases, J lost 3 bases, and 6 bases lay in between. Germline V gene data show CDR1 as MNHEY and CDR2 as SVGEGT. The chain's CDR3 is CASSDIYEQYF. As DNA, the CDR3 is TGTGCCAGCAGCGACATCTACGAGCAGTACTTC.

The rearrangement links TRBV27 to TRBJ2-2; D ambiguous. V was trimmed by 6 bases and J by 6 bases, leaving 11 bases between them. CDR1 is MNHEY, CDR2 SMNVEV, per germline (reference sequence). The CDR3 runs 13 residues. The CDR3 here is CASRPLHPGELFF. CDR3 DNA: TGTGCCAGCAGACCTCTCCATCCCGGGGAGCTGTTTTTT.

The chain couples TRBV7-2 to TRBJ1-1; D is undetermined. The length of the CDR3 is 15 residues. Trimming shortened V by 1 base and J by 1 base, and 10 bases separated the two germline ends. CDR1 and CDR2 (germline): SGHTA, FQGNSA. The CDR3 DNA reads TGTGCCAGCAGCTTAGTAATGGCGAAGAACACTGAAGCTTTCTTT. The encoded protein is CASSLVMAKNTEAFF.

This clonotype showed up many times. V and J are TRBV6-5 and TRBJ1-1; D call uncertain. The germline CDR1 and CDR2 sequences are MNHEY and SVGAGI. The V end was cut by 4 bases, the J end by 0 bases, with 6 bases between. CDR3 length equals 13 residues. This CDR3 is CASSWYVNTEAFF. In DNA, the CDR3 is TGTGCCAGCAGTTGGTACGTGAACACTGAAGCTTTCTTT.

A few counts support this clonotype. This rearrangement joins TRBV7-9 to TRBJ2-1; D ambiguous. V was trimmed by 3 bases and J by 4 bases, leaving 10 bases between them. Germline assignment: CDR1 SEHNR and CDR2 FQNEAQ (reference sequence). The CDR3 sequence is 14 residues long. The CDR3: CASSFEREYNEQFF. The CDR3 DNA is TGTGCCAGCAGCTTCGAGCGCGAGTACAATGAGCAGTTCTTC.

At least ten counts were recorded for this clonotype. The V and J genes are TRBV3-1 and TRBJ1-1; 11 nucleotides agree with TRBD1. Trimming at V came to 1 base and at J to 9 bases, leaving 4 bases not matched to a gene. This CDR3 is built from 14 residues. Germline V gene data show CDR1 as LGHDT and CDR2 as YNNKEL (reference sequence). The CDR3 loop reads CASSQGTGGRQAFF. CDR3 nucleotide sequence: TGTGCCAGCAGCCAAGGGACAGGGGGCAGGCAAGCTTTCTTT. The variable domain in full, with the rest retrieved from reference TRBV3-1 and TRBJ1-1, is DTAVSQTPKYLVTQMGNDKSIKCEQNLGHDTMYWYKQDSKKFLKIMFSYNNKELIINETVPNRFSPKSPDKAHLNLHINSLELGDSAVYFCASSQGTGGRQAFFGQGTRLTVV.

This clonotype was detected a few times. The genes are TRBV4-3 and TRBJ2-7, with 10 bases aligning to TRBD2. Looked up from germline, CDR1 is LGHNA and CDR2 is YSLEER. J was trimmed by 0 bases and V by 4 bases; bases with no gene match: 6. The CDR3 consists of 16 residues. The CDR3 loop is CASSPGLAGVSYEQYF. DNA of the CDR3: TGCGCCAGCAGCCCGGGGCTAGCGGGAGTCTCCTACGAGCAGTACTTC.

This clonotype occurred many times. CDR3 bases: TGCGCCAGCAGCCAAGAAATGGTTATCGGGGAGCTGTTTTTT. Its translation is CASSQEMVIGELFF. J is TRBJ2-2 and V is TRBV4-3; D remains ambiguous. Per germline, CDR1 LGHNA and CDR2 YSLEER. The CDR3 is 14 residues long. The germline V and J ends were trimmed by 0 bases and 7 bases, with 9 bases remaining between them.

The table lists this clonotype with a few counts. The genes are TRBV28 and TRBJ2-7, with unresolved D. Germline V gene sequence: CDR1 MDHEN, CDR2 SYDVKM. The CDR3 spans 15 residues. Trimming took 7 bases from V and 2 from J, leaving 18 bases between them. The CDR3 nucleotides read TGTGCCAGCACCATGCCGACCGGCAGGACCTACGAGCAGTACTTC. Its translation: CASTMPTGRTYEQYF.

This clonotype has a handful of counts. The CDR3 here is CASRWDGRTYEQYF. CDR3 nucleotide sequence: TGTGCCAGCCGATGGGACGGTAGAACCTACGAGCAGTACTTC. V usage is TRBV28 and J usage is TRBJ2-7; the D gene could be TRBD1 or TRBD2 (5 bases each). The CDR3 is 14 residues long. V was cut by 8 bases and J by 2 bases, with 16 bases left in between. The germline gives CDR1 MDHEN, CDR2 SYDVKM.

The CDR3 loop reads CASSPSPGQGVAFF. In DNA form, the CDR3 reads TGTGCCAGCAGCCCCTCACCGGGACAGGGTGTAGCTTTCTTT. The rearrangement joins TRBV3-1 to TRBJ1-1, with TRBD1 matching 9 bases. Per germline, CDR1 LGHDT and CDR2 YNNKEL (reference sequence). The CDR3 consists of 14 residues. J gave up 10 bases and V 4 bases, and 10 bases lay outside the gene matches.

This clonotype was seen only a few times. The V and J genes are TRBV4-2 and TRBJ2-1, with a tentative D call TRBD2 (6 bases). CDR1 is LGHNA and CDR2 is YNFKEQ in the germline V gene. Trimming removed 2 bases from V and 2 bases from J, with 13 bases in between. The CDR3 length is 16 residues. CDR3 sequence: CASSQFGGTTYNEQFF. For the CDR3, the DNA is TGTGCCAGCAGCCAATTCGGCGGGACGACCTACAATGAGCAGTTCTTC.

The sample holds a few counts of this clonotype. V and J are TRBV7-2 and TRBJ2-3; D unclear. CDR1 and CDR2 (germline): SGHTA, FQGNSA. The CDR3 has 16 residues. The V end lost 2 bases, the J end lost 1 base, and 13 bases lay between the germline ends. In DNA, the CDR3 is TGTGCCAGCAGCTTAAATTGGGTGTCGGGCACAGATACGCAGTATTTT. Translating gives CASSLNWVSGTDTQYF.

The chain is built from TRBV7-9 and TRBJ1-2, with no clear D. The ends were cut back, 4 bases at V and 2 bases at J, with 8 bases in the middle. Germline loops: CDR1 SEHNR, CDR2 FQNEAQ (reference sequence). CDR3 length equals 13 residues. This chain's CDR3 is CASSYTDNYGYTF. The CDR3 region has the DNA TGTGCCAGCAGCTATACAGACAACTATGGCTACACCTTC.

This clonotype was found a few times. The CDR3 sequence is CSATNKGQAEKLFF. The CDR3 DNA follows: TGCAGTGCTACCAATAAGGGGCAGGCGGAAAAACTGTTTTTT. The chain combines TRBV20-1 with TRBJ1-4, with D possibly matching TRBD1 (5 bases). Germline-derived CDR1 and CDR2 are DFQATT and SNEGSKA (reference sequence). This CDR3 is built from 14 residues. The V gene lost 4 bases and the J gene lost 8 bases, with 17 bases spanning the gap.

This clonotype turned up a few times. The chain employs TRBV2 and TRBJ2-4, with 9 bases aligning to TRBD1. This CDR3 region has 14 residues. The J segment lost 8 bases and the V segment lost 7 bases, leaving 9 bases of the junction unmatched. Germline V gene lookup returns CDR1 SNHLY and CDR2 FYNNEI. The CDR3 spells CASTLDRGEDIQYF. CDR3 DNA: TGTGCCAGCACCCTGGACAGGGGAGAGGACATTCAGTACTTC. Full variable domain (outside the CDR3, taken from reference TRBV2 and TRBJ2-4): EPEVTQTPSHQVTQMGQEVILRCVPISNHLYFYWYRQILGQKVEFLVSFYNNEISEKSEIFDDQFSVERPDGSNFTLKIRSTKLEDSAMYFCASTLDRGEDIQYFGAGTRLSVL.

This clonotype was detected many times. The chain joins TRBV4-2 to TRBJ2-1; possibly TRBD1 or TRBD2 for D (5 bases each). The CDR3 length is 12 residues. The V gene lost 0 bases and the J gene lost 9 bases, with 6 bases spanning the gap. CDR1 and CDR2 (germline): LGHNA, YNFKEQ. CDR3 residues: CASSQDGGEQFF. In DNA, the CDR3 is TGTGCCAGCAGCCAAGATGGGGGTGAGCAGTTCTTC.